One TCR beta chain is described in this entry. The germline V gene has CDR1 MDHEN and CDR2 SYDVKM. Trimming took 4 bases from V and 7 from J, leaving 13 bases between them. This CDR3 spans 13 amino acids. This sample is drawn from a study of CD8+ T cells in alopecia areata. RNA extraction was followed by reverse transcription into cDNA, which acted as the sequencing template. Sequencing used immunoSEQ multiplex PCR; TCRdb keeps in-frame clones, though not all of them. Of under 70,000 clones in the sample, roughly 96% were seen once. The clonotype originates from a human donor with alopecia areata. The chain recombines TRBV28 with TRBJ1-2; no clear D. The sample was CD8+ T cells sorted from blood, taken at week 0. For the CDR3, the DNA is TGTGCCAGCAGTTCTAATCGAGCAGCTGGCTACACCTTC. It translates to CASSSNRAAGYTF.